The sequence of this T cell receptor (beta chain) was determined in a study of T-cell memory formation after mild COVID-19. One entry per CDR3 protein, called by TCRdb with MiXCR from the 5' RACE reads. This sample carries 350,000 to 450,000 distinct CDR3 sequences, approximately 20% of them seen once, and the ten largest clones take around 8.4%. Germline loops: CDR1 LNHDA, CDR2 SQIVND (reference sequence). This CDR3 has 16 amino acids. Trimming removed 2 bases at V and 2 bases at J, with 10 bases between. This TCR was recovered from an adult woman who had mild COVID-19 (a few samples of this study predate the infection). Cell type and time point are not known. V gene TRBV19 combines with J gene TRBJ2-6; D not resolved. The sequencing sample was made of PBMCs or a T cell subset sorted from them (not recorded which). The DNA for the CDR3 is TGTGCCAGTAGTATATCTTTGAGTCCTGGGGCCAACGTCCTGACTTTC. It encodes CASSISLSPGANVLTF.